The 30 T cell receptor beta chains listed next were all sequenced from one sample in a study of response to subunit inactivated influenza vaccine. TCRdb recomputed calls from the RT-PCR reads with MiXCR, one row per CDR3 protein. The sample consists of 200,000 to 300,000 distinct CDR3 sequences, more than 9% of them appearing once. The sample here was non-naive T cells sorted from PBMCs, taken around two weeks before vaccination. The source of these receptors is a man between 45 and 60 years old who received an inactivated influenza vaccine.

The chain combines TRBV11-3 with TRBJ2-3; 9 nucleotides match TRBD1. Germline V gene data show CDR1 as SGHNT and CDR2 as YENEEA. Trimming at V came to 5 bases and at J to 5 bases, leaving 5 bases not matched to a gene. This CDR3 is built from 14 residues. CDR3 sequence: CASSPDRGGDTQYF. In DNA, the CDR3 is TGTGCCAGCAGCCCGGACAGGGGTGGAGATACGCAGTATTTT. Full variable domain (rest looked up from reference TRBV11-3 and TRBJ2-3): EAGVVQSPRYKIIEKKQPVAFWCNPISGHNTLYWYLQNLGQGPELLIRYENEEAVDDSQLPKDRFSAERLKGVDSTLKIQPAELGDSAVYLCASSPDRGGDTQYFGPGTRLTVL.

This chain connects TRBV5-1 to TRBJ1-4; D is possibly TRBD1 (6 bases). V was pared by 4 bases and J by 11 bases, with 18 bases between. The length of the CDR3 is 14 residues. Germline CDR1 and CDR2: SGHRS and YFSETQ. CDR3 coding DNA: TGCGCCAGCAGCCTCGGGACACGGGCGGAGAAACTGTTTTTT. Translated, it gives CASSLGTRAEKLFF.

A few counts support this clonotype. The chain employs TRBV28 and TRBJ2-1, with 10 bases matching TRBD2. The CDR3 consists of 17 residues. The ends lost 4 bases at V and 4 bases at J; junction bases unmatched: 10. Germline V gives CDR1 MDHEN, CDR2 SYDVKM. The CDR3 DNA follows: TGTGCCAGCAGTTCCAGCGTTATAGCGGGGGGTTACAATGAGCAGTTCTTC. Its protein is CASSSSVIAGGYNEQFF.

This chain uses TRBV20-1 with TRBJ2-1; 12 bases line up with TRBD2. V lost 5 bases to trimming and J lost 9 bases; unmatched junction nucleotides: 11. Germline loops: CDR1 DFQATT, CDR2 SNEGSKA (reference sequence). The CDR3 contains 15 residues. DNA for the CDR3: TGCAGTGCTGAAAAGACTAGCGGGGGCCTAAGTGAGCAGTTCTTC. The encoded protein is CSAEKTSGGLSEQFF.

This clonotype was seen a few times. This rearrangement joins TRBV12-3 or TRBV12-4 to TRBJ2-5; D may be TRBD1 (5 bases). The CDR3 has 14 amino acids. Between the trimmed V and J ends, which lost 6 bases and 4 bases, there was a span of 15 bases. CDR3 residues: CASRKIGHLETQYF. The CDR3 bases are TGTGCCAGCAGAAAAATTGGACACTTAGAGACCCAGTACTTC.

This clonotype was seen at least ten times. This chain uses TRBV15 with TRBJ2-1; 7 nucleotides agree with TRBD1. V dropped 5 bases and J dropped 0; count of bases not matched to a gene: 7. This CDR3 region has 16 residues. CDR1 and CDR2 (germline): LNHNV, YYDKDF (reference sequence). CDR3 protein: CATSGGQVSSYNEQFF. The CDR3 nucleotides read TGTGCCACCAGCGGTGGACAGGTATCCTCCTACAATGAGCAGTTCTTC.

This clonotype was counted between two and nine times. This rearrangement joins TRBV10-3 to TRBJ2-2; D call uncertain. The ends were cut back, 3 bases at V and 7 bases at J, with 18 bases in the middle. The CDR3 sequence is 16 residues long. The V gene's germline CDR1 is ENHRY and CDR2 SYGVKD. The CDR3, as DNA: TGTGCCATCAGTGACCACAATAGACGTTCCTACGGGGAGCTGTTTTTT. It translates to CAISDHNRRSYGELFF.

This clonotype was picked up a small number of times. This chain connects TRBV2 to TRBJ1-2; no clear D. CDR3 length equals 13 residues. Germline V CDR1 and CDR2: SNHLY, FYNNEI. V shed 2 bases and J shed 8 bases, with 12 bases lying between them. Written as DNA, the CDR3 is TGTGCCAGCAGTGAATTAAGGTCGCGGGGCTACACCTTC. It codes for CASSELRSRGYTF.

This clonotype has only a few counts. CDR3 coding DNA: TGCAGCGCCGCTGGGGGCGGCGTAGGGACCCAGTACTTC. Residues: CSAAGGGVGTQYF. V is TRBV29-1 and J is TRBJ2-5; the D gene is possibly TRBD1 (6 bases). The CDR3 totals 13 residues. V lost 7 bases and J lost 7, with 19 bases in between. Germline CDR1 and CDR2: SQVTM and ANQGSEA.

The CDR3 region has the DNA TGTGCCAGCAGCTTCCCAGGCCCCCAAGAGACCCAGTACTTC. Translated, it gives CASSFPGPQETQYF. The chain recombines TRBV7-8 with TRBJ2-5; D is undetermined. Germline V lookup: CDR1 SGHVS, CDR2 FQNEAQ. CDR3 length: 14 residues. V was pared by 3 bases and J by 1 base, with 9 bases between. The whole variable domain, filled in from reference TRBV7-8 and TRBJ2-5, reads GAGVSQSPRYKVAKRGQDVALRCDPISGHVSLFWYQQALGQGPEFLTYFQNEAQLDKSGLPSDRFFAERPEGSVSTLKIQRTQQEDSAVYLCASSFPGPQETQYFGPGTRLLVL.

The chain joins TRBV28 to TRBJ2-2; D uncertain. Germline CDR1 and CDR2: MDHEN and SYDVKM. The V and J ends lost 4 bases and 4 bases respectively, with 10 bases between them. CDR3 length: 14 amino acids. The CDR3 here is CASSSTLGTGELFF. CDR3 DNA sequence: TGTGCCAGCAGTTCTACCCTCGGCACCGGGGAGCTGTTTTTT.

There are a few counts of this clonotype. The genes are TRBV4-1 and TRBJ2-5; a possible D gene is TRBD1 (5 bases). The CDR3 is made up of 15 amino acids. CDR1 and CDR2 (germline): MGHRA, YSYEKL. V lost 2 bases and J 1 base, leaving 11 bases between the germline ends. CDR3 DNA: TGCGCCAGCAGCCAACAGGGTGGGCCCCAAGAGACCCAGTACTTC. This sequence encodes CASSQQGGPQETQYF.

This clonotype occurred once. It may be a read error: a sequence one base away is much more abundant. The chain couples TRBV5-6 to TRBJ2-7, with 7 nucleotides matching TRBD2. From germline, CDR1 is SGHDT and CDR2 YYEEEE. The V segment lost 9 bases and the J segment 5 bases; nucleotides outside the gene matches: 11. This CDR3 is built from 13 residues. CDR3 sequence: CAISPGTTHEQYF. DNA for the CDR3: TGTGCCATCAGTCCCGGGACTACCCACGAGCAGTACTTC.

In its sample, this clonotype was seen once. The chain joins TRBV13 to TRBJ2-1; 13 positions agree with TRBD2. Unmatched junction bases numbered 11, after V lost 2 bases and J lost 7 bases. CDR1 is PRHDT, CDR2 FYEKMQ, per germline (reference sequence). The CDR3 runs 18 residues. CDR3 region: CASSLTSGGAGYRNEQFF. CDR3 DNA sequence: TGTGCCAGCAGCTTAACTAGCGGGGGGGCAGGATATCGGAATGAGCAGTTCTTC.

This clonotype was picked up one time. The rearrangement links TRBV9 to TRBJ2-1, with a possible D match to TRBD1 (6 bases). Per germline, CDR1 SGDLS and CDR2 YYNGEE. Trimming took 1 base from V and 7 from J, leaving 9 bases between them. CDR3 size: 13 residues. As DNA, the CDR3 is TGTGCCAGCAGCGTATACCAGGGGAATGAGCAGTTCTTC. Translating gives CASSVYQGNEQFF.

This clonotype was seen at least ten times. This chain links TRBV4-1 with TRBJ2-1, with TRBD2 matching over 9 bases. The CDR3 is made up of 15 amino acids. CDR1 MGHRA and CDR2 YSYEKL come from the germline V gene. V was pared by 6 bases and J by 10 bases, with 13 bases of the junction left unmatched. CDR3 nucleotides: TGCGCCAGCAGAGGACTAGCGTTGATTCCTACGGAGCAGTTCTTC. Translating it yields CASRGLALIPTEQFF.

This chain's CDR3 is CASSYLRWDRDSRERDTEAFF. The CDR3 DNA sequence: TGTGCCAGCAGCTATTTGAGATGGGACCGGGACAGCAGAGAGAGGGACACTGAAGCTTTCTTT. The V gene is TRBV6-2 or TRBV6-3, the J gene TRBJ1-1; 7 positions agree with TRBD1. Germline values: CDR1 MNHEY, CDR2 SVGEGT. The trim removed 6 bases at V and 3 bases at J, leaving 28 bases unmatched. The CDR3 length is 21 residues.

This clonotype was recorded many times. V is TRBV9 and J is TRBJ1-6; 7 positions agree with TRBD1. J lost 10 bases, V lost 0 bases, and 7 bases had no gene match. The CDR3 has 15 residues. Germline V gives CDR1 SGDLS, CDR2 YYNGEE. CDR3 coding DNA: TGTGCCAGCAGCGTAGGGAGCCAGGGGGAGTCACCCCTCCACTTT. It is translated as CASSVGSQGESPLHF.

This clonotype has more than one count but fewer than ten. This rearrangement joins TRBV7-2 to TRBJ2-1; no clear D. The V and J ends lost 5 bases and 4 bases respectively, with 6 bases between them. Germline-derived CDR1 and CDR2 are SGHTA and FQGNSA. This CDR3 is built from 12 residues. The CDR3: CASSKGYNEQFF. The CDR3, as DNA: TGTGCCAGCAGCAAAGGGTACAATGAGCAGTTCTTC.

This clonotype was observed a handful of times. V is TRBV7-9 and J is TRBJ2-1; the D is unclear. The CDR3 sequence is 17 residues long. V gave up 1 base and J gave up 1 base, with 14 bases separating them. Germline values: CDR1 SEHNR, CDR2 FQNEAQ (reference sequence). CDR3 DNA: TGTGCCAGCAGCTTAGTGCCAGGCGCCCTTTCCTACAATGAGCAGTTCTTC. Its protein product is CASSLVPGALSYNEQFF.

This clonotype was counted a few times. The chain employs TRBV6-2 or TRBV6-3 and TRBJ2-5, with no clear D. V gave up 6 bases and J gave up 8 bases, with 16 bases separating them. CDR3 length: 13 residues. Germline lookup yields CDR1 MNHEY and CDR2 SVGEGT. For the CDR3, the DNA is TGTGCCAGCAGCATGGTGGAATCCGCTACCCAGTACTTC. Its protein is CASSMVESATQYF.

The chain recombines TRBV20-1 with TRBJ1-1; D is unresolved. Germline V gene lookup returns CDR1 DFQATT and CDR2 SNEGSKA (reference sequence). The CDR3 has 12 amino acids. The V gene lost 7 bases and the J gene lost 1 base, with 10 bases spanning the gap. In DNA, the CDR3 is TGCAGTGTCCTCACTGAGAACACTGAAGCTTTCTTT. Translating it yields CSVLTENTEAFF.

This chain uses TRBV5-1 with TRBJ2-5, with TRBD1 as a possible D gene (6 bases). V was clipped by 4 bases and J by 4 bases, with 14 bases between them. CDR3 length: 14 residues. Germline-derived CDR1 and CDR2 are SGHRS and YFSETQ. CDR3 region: CASSIQGGPETQYF. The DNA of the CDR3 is TGCGCCAGCAGCATACAGGGTGGTCCAGAGACCCAGTACTTC.

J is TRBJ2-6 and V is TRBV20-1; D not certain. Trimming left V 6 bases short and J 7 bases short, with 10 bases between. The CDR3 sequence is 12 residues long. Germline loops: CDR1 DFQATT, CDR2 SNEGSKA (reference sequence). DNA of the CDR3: TGCAGTGCCCGGTCCCCAGCCAACGTCCTGACTTTC. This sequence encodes CSARSPANVLTF.

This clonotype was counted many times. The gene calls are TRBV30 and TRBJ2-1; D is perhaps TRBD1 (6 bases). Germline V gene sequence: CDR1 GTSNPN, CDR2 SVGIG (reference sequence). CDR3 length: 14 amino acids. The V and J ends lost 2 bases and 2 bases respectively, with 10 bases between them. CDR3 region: CAWSLKGAYNEQFF. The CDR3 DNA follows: TGTGCCTGGAGTTTAAAGGGGGCCTACAATGAGCAGTTCTTC.

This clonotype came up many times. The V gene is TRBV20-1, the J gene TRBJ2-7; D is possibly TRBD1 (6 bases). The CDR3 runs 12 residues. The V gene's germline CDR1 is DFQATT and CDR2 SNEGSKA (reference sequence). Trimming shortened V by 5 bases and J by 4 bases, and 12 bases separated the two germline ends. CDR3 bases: TGCAGTGCTTCCGGACAGCTGTACGAGCAGTACTTC. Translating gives CSASGQLYEQYF.

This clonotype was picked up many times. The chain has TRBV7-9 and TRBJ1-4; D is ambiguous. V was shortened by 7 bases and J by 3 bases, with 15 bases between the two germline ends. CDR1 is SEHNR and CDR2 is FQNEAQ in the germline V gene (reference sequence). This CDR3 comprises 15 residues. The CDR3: CASMQVPWANEKLFF. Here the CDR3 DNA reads TGTGCCAGCATGCAAGTCCCGTGGGCTAATGAAAAACTGTTTTTT.

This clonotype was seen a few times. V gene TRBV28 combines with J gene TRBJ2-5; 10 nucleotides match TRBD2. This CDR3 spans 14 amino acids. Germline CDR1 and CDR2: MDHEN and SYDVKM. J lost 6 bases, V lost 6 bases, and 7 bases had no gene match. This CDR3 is CASRLAGSGKTQYF. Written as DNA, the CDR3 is TGTGCCAGCAGACTAGCGGGGTCGGGGAAGACCCAGTACTTC.

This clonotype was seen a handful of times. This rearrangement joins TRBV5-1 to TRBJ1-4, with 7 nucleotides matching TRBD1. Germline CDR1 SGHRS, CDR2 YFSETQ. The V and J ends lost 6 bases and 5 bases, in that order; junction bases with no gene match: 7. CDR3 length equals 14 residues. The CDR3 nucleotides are TGCGCCAGCAAAGGGACAGAGGGAAATGAAAAACTGTTTTTT. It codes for CASKGTEGNEKLFF. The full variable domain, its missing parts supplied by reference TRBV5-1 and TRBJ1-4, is KAGVTQTPRYLIKTRGQQVTLSCSPISGHRSVSWYQQTPGQGLQFLFEYFSETQRNKGNFPGRFSGRQFSNSRSEMNVSTLELGDSALYLCASKGTEGNEKLFFGSGTQLSVL.

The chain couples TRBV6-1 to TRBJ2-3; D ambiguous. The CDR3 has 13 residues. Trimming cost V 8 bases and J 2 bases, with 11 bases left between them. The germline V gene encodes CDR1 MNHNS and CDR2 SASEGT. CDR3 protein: CASGVNPTDTQYF. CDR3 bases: TGTGCCAGCGGGGTGAACCCCACAGATACGCAGTATTTT.